The source of this T cell receptor (beta chain) is a study of blood T cell repertoires in COVID-19. On the study more broadly: Collection of acute and convalescent COVID-19 samples took place in the United States, Italy and Spain. Sample material is recorded as cDNA or gDNA derived from T cells, B-cell-depleted T cells, or PBMCs.

Original processing notes: Reference gene primers were amplified, and this amplification served to estimate nucleated cell counts. Sequenced by immunoSEQ multiplex PCR; TCRdb stores in-frame clones only, minus some. From that table come the V and J calls and clone size; the DNA was used to work out D and trimming. The sample records tens of thousands of clones, roughly 72% being singletons. This CDR3 is 16 amino acids long. Trimming took off 3 bases at V and 3 bases at J, with 15 bases between the two ends. CDR1 is LGHDT, CDR2 YNNKEL, per germline (reference sequence). Sequencing input: peripheral blood. The chain couples TRBV3-1 (or the pseudogene TRBV3-2) to TRBJ1-5; the D gene is possibly TRBD1 (5 bases). The receptor was derived from a woman aged 50 to 60 with active or convalescent COVID-19. The CDR3 DNA reads as TGTGCCAGCAGCCATGCGGGACCGGCCTTCAATCAGCCCCAGCATTTT. Its protein is CASSHAGPAFNQPQHF.